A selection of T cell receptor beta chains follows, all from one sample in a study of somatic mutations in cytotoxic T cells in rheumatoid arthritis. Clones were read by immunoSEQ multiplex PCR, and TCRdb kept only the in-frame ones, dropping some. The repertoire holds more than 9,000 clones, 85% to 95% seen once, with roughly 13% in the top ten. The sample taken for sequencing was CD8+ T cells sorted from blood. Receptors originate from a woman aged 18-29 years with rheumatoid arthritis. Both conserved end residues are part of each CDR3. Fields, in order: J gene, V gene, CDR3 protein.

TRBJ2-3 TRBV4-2 CASSQVVSSGRGETDTQYF
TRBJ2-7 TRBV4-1 CASSQKGGGSYEQYF
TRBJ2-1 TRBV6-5 CASSYSGREVNEQFF
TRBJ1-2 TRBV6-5 CASSLTLTYGYTF
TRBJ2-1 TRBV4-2 CASSQERIAGYNEQFF
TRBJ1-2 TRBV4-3 CASSQVHGDRGTYGYTF
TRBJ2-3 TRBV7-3 CASSLTPTILTDTQYF
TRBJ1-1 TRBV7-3 CASSSTGNTEAFF
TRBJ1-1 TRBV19 CASSIFDWNTEAFF
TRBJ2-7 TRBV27 CASRAFSNEQYF
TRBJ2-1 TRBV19 CASSMPFEGLAGSYNEQFF
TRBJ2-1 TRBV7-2 CASSEKILGFYNEQFF
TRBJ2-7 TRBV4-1 CASSQGSLAGVNEQYF
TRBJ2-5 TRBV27 CASSPGLAGGETQYF
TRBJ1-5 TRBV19 CASRRTGSNQPQHF
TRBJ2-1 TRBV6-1 CASSEGKRGAYNEQFF
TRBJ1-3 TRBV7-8 CASRRRPGQGYTMAGNTIYF
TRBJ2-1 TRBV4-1 CASSPTLAGEGPYNEQFF
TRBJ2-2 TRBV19 CASSIPRLAAGTSGRALTGELFF
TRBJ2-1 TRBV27 CASSLWVANNEQFF
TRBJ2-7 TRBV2 CASSARAGYEQYF
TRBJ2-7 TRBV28 CASSSPRGVSEQYF
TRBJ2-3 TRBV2 CARQGLAGDDTQYF
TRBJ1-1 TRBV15 CAAGQLNTEAFF
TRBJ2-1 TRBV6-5 CASSLGLPWEQFF
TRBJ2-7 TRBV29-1 CSVGGGADYEQYF
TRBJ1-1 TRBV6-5 CASSPLNTEAFF
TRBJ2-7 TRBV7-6 CASSSLLAGGDSYEQYF
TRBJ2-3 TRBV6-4 CASSEGSGSTDTQYF
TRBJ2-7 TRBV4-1 CASSQAVQGSSYEQYF
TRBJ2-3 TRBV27 CASSLVVTARVDTQYF
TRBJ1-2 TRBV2 CASSEAADRGYIYGYTF
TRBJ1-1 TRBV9 CASSVSGTKTEAFF
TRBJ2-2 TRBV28 CASSLGTGDTGELFF
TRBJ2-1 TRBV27 CASSLVPEVGGNEQFF
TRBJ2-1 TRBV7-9 CASSLEGGIYNEQFF
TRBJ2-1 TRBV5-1 CASSFWTGPNNEQFF
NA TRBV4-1 CASSTTTGDGREQYF
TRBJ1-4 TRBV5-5 CASSWGQSPNEKLFF
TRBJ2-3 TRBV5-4 CASPSGRGGSTDTQYF
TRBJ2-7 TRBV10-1 CASSEHGIAEDEQYF
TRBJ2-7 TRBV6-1 CASSIQGAREQYF
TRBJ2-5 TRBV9 CASSVPDRPAETQYF
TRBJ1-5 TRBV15 CATSPTGFSNQPQHF
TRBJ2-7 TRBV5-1 CASSLGPGQAISYEQYF
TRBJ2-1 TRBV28 CASARRAGDPEQFF
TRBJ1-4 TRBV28 CASSSTAGGWDEKLFF
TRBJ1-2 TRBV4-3 CASSQDRFNRIYGYTF
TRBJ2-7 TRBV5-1 CASSLAGQGSSEQYF
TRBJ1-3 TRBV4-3 CASSQDGGHGGRTGNTIYF
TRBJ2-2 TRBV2 CASSDGTSGGGGELFF
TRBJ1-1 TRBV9 CASSVVAWGYDTEAFF
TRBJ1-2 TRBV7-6 CASSSDSLHGYTF
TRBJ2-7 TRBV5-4 CASSPLGGPYEQYF
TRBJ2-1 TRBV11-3 CASSPPRVAGGPNEQFF
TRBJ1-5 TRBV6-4 CASSDSWEGQPQHF
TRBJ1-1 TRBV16 CASRRGGASEAFF